A selection of T cell receptor delta chains follows, all from one sample in a study of delta chain sequences of gamma delta T cells. TCRdb reanalysed the 5' RACE reads with CATT. The sample consists of some 2,400 delta-chain clones, about 26% of them appearing once. The sample taken for sequencing was either unsorted cells or a sorted T cell fraction (not recorded which). These receptors all come from a human donor in good health. CDR3s include the opening cysteine and the closing phenylalanine or tryptophan. D genes are given only for firm matches. Not all rows give a size; the values are once, few, many and, for expanded clones, a class.

clone_size d_call j_call v_call cdr3_aa cdr3_nt
few TRDD3 TRDJ3 TRDV2 CACDTGGIRSSWDTRQMFF TGTGCCTGTGACACCGGAGGGATACGGAGCTCCTGGGACACCCGACAGATGTTTTTC
NA TRDD3 TRDJ1 TRDV2 CACDPLTRGIHGDKLIF TGTGCCTGTGACCCACTAACCCGGGGGATACATGGCGATAAACTCATCTTT
medium-sized TRDD3 TRDJ1 TRDV2 CACDILLGGYTDKLIF TGTGCCTGTGACATCTTACTGGGGGGCTACACCGATAAACTCATCTTT
NA TRDD3 TRDJ1 TRDV2 CACDTILGDPNYTDKLIF TGTGCCTGTGACACCATACTGGGGGACCCAAACTACACCGATAAACTCATCTTT
medium-sized TRDD3 TRDJ3 TRDV2 CACHTLLGDTSSWDTRQMFF TGTGCCTGTCACACGCTACTGGGGGATACGAGCTCCTGGGACACCCGACAGATGTTTTTC
large TRDD3 TRDJ3 TRDV2 CACDTGGPFSWDTRQMFF TGTGCCTGTGACACTGGGGGACCCTTCTCCTGGGACACCCGACAGATGTTTTTC
few TRDD3 TRDJ1 TRDV2 CACDTVGLGDTRRFDTDKLIF TGTGCCTGTGACACCGTAGGACTGGGGGATACGAGGCGCTTTGACACCGATAAACTCATCTTT
few TRDD3 TRDJ2 TRDV2 CACDSLLGDISGTAQLFF TGTGCCTGTGACTCTTTACTGGGGGACATCTCGGGAACAGCACAACTCTTCTTT
NA TRDD3 TRDJ1 TRDV2 CACDPVLGDTGTDKLIF TGTGCCTGTGACCCCGTACTGGGGGATACAGGTACCGATAAACTCATCTTT
medium-sized TRDD3 TRDJ3 TRDV2 CACDTLLGDTSWDTRQMFF TGTGCCTGTGACACCCTACTGGGGGATACATCCTGGGACACCCGACAGATGTTTTTC
medium-sized TRDD3 TRDJ3 TRDV2 CACDSTGGRSSWDTRQMFF TGTGCCTGTGACTCTACTGGGGGACGAAGCTCCTGGGACACCCGACAGATGTTTTTC
medium-sized TRDD3 TRDJ1 TRDV2 CACDTLGDRGDKLIF TGTGCCTGTGACACCCTGGGGGATAGGGGCGATAAACTCATCTTT
medium-sized NA TRDJ1 TRDV2 CACDSLVSGTDKLIF TGTGCCTGTGACTCTCTCGTTTCGGGGACCGATAAACTCATCTTT
medium-sized TRDD3 TRDJ1 TRDV2 CACDPWGMADKLIF TGTGCCTGTGACCCTTGGGGGATGGCCGATAAACTCATCTTT
medium-sized NA TRDJ1 TRDV2 CACDTVGRGVKLIF TGTGCCTGTGACACTGTGGGGAGAGGCGTTAAACTCATCTTT
few NA TRDJ1 TRDV2 CACDPAGALGQADKLIF TGTGCCTGTGACCCTGCGGGGGCCCTTGGGCAAGCCGATAAACTCATCTTT
large NA TRDJ1 TRDV2 CACDQLRRGALRGYTDKLIF TGTGCCTGTGACCAACTACGTCGTGGGGCCCTGCGGGGGTACACCGATAAACTCATCTTT
medium-sized TRDD3 TRDJ1 TRDV2 CACDTLLGVPYTDKLIF TGTGCCTGTGACACCCTACTGGGGGTCCCGTACACCGATAAACTCATCTTT
medium-sized TRDD3 TRDJ1 TRDV2 CACDPLTGGYARTDKLIF TGTGCCTGTGATCCCCTCACTGGGGGATACGCACGCACCGATAAACTCATCTTT
NA TRDD3 TRDJ1 TRDV2 CACENLLGDTRETDKLIF TGTGCCTGTGAAAACCTACTGGGGGATACGCGGGAAACCGATAAACTCATCTTT